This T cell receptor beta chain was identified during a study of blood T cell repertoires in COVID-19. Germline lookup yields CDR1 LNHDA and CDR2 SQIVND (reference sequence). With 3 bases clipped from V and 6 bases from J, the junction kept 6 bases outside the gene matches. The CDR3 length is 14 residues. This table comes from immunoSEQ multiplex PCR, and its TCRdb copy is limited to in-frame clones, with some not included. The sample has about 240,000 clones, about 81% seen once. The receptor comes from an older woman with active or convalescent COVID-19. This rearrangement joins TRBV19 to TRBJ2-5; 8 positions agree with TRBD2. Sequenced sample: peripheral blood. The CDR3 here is CASSIGGAGKTQYF. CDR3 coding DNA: TGTGCCAGTAGTATCGGGGGGGCCGGGAAGACCCAGTACTTC.